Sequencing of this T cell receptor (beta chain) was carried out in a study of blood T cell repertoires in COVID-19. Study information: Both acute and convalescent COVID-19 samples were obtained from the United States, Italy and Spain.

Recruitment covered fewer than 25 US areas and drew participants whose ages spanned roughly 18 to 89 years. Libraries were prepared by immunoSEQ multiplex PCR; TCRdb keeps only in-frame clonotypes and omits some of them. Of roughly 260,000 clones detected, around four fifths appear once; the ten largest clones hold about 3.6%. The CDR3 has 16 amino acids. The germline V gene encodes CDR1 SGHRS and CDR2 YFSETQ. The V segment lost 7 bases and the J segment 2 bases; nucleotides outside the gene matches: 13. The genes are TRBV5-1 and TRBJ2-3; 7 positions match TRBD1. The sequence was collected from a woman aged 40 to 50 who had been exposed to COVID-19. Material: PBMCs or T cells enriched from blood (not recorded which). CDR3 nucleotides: TGCGCCAGCGGGCTTCCCATGACAGGGCCCACAGATACGCAGTATTTT. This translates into CASGLPMTGPTDTQYF.